This T cell receptor (beta chain) appears in the sequencing data of a study of T and B cells in COVID-19 patients. Study-level results: Early severe-case samples and blood from mildly ill patients during symptoms were in short supply. Patients with COVID-19 reportedly showed strongly skewed T cell receptor beta variable and joining gene usage.

Each TRB amplification used roughly 220-550 ng of genomic DNA from blood. This clonotype was picked up many times. Its target is not known. TRB rearrangements were amplified by multiplex PCR with BIOMED2 TRB-A/B primers. TCRdb re-called the multiplex PCR reads through MiXCR, storing one row per CDR3 protein. The sample yields 14,000 or so distinct CDR3 sequences, roughly 30% seen once. Germline values: CDR1 KGHSH, CDR2 LQKENI. V shed 1 base and J 2 bases; nucleotides not matched to a gene: 5. CDR3 length: 15 amino acids. The chain employs TRBV18 and TRBJ2-7, with 7 bases aligning to TRBD2. This TCR came from a human donor who had recovered from COVID-19. The sequenced material came from blood. The CDR3 DNA follows: TGTGCCAGCTCACCACGCGGGGGAGCACCCTACGAGCAGTACTTC. Its translation: CASSPRGGAPYEQYF.